This T cell receptor (beta chain) was recovered during a study of T cells in Graves' hyperthyroidism and ophthalmopathy. A lack of ophthalmopathy progression within 18 months defined stable Graves' hyperthyroidism. Every diagnosis used clinical symptoms, serum thyroxine and TRAb, thyroid ultrasound and orbital computed tomography. The source of the PBMCs was 8 to 10 ml of fresh peripheral blood. Findings and caveats of the study: Most clonotypes that expanded in the thyroid above 0.001 also showed up in blood.

A word on this clonotype: Its matching antigen is unknown.

Amplification of TCR beta CDR3 regions was performed using RNA transcripts as template. First-round RT-PCR with HTBI primers amplified the TCR CDR3 region. TCRdb itself ran the multiplex PCR reads through MiXCR, one entry per CDR3 protein. The sample has some 760,000 distinct CDR3 sequences; 11% to 15% are singletons. The CDR3 is 14 amino acids. J was trimmed by 6 bases and V by 8 bases; bases with no gene match: 8. CDR1 is ENHRY and CDR2 is SYGVKD in the germline V gene. The chain employs TRBV10-3 and TRBJ2-7; TRBD2 matches at 12 bases. The material sequenced was blood. The sequence was obtained from a woman under 30 with Graves' hyperthyroidism. The CDR3 DNA reads TGTGCCATCGGGACGACTAGCGGGAGTGGCGAGCAGTACTTC. This codes for CAIGTTSGSGEQYF.